A single sample gave rise to the 16 T cell receptor beta chains below, sequenced in a study of T cell responses to AZD1222 COVID-19 vaccine. Here immunoSEQ multiplex PCR was the method, and the copy in TCRdb shows in-frame clones only, minus some. Of approximately 79,000 clones listed, 83% are singletons. The sample consisted of peripheral blood, taken 28 days after the second AZD1222 dose. The origin of the receptors is an adult who received the AZD1222 COVID-19 vaccine.

This chain uses TRBV19 with TRBJ2-7; no clear D. The V end was cut by 5 bases, the J end by 3 bases, with 11 bases between. This CDR3 is 13 amino acids long. CDR1 is LNHDA and CDR2 is SQIVND in the germline V gene (reference sequence). The CDR3 coding sequence is TGTGCCAGTAGTTTTTCCCCGGGCTACGAGCAGTACTTC. Translated, it gives CASSFSPGYEQYF.

The chain links TRBV30 to TRBJ2-1, with D unclear. There are 15 residues in the CDR3. V lost 0 bases, J lost 0 bases, and 9 bases lay in between. Per the germline V gene, CDR1 is GTSNPN and CDR2 is SVGIG (reference sequence). This chain's CDR3 is CAWSVKRSSYNEQFF. CDR3 sequence (DNA): TGTGCCTGGAGTGTAAAACGGAGCTCCTACAATGAGCAGTTCTTC.

A few counts support this clone. V and J are TRBV12-3 or TRBV12-4 and TRBJ1-2; no reliable D call. CDR3 length equals 12 residues. Trimming pared 5 bases from V and 8 bases from J, leaving 12 bases between. CDR3 sequence: CASSPRTGGYTF. CDR3 nucleotide sequence: TGTGCCAGCAGTCCACGGACGGGGGGCTACACCTTC.

The chain joins TRBV3-1 (or the pseudogene TRBV3-2) to TRBJ2-1; 10 positions match TRBD2. Per germline, CDR1 LGHDT and CDR2 YNNKEL (reference sequence). The CDR3 length is 15 residues. V shed 6 bases, J shed 2 bases, and the junction held 4 bases outside the gene matches. CDR3 amino acids: CASSLAGDTYNEQFF. In nucleotides, the CDR3 is TGTGCCAGCAGTCTAGCGGGGGACACCTACAATGAGCAGTTCTTC.

This clone was counted a single time. This rearrangement joins TRBV5-1 to TRBJ1-2, with D perhaps matching TRBD1 (6 bases). The CDR3 contains 15 residues. V shed 4 bases and J shed 2 bases, with 15 bases lying between them. The V gene's germline CDR1 is SGHRS and CDR2 YFSETQ. CDR3 region: CASSTGQTSNYGYTF. As DNA, the CDR3 is TGCGCCAGCAGCACCGGACAGACCTCAAACTATGGCTACACCTTC.

The V and J genes are TRBV30 and TRBJ1-2, with a weak D call TRBD1 (5 bases). V was cut by 3 bases and J by 5 bases, with 16 bases left in between. The CDR3 covers 14 residues. Germline assignment: CDR1 GTSNPN and CDR2 SVGIG (reference sequence). The CDR3 coding sequence is TGTGCCTGGAGAGCCGACAGTCCAAAGTATGGCTACACCTTC. This encodes CAWRADSPKYGYTF.

The chain joins TRBV5-6 to TRBJ2-7; 7 positions agree with TRBD1. CDR3 length equals 16 residues. The germline gives CDR1 SGHDT, CDR2 YYEEEE. The V and J ends lost 0 bases and 0 bases, in that order; junction bases with no gene match: 6. The CDR3 is CASSLGLGTASYEQYF. The DNA for the CDR3 is TGTGCCAGCAGCTTGGGTCTGGGGACAGCCTCCTACGAGCAGTACTTC.

This chain uses TRBV2 with TRBJ2-1; 14 bases match TRBD2. Per the germline V gene, CDR1 is SNHLY and CDR2 is FYNNEI. The CDR3 is made up of 15 amino acids. V lost 8 bases, J lost 4 bases, and 4 bases stayed unmatched. CDR3 sequence (DNA): TGTGCCAGCGGGGGGACTAGCGGGAGTTACAATGAGCAGTTCTTC. As protein: CASGGTSGSYNEQFF.

The chain links TRBV19 to TRBJ1-5; no clear D. Trimming cost V 3 bases and J 7 bases, with 16 bases left between them. Germline CDR1 LNHDA, CDR2 SQIVND (reference sequence). The CDR3 has 15 amino acids. CDR3 sequence (DNA): TGTGCCAGTAGTATCGTCAGCGGAATAGGGCAGCCCCAGCATTTT. It yields the protein CASSIVSGIGQPQHF.

The V and J genes are TRBV15 and TRBJ2-3; 16 bases align to TRBD2. The CDR3 runs to 18 residues. Trimming removed 1 base from V and 5 bases from J; junction bases left unmatched: 6. Germline CDR1 and CDR2: LNHNV and YYDKDF (reference sequence). CDR3 bases: TGTGCCACCAGCAGAGTGGGGACTAGCGGGAGGGCCGGAGATACGCAGTATTTT. This codes for CATSRVGTSGRAGDTQYF.

V usage is TRBV6-2 or TRBV6-3 and J usage is TRBJ2-2; D perhaps matches TRBD1 (6 bases). V was trimmed by 4 bases and J by 0 bases, leaving 9 bases between them. The CDR3 has 15 amino acids. Germline V lookup: CDR1 MNHEY, CDR2 SVGEGT. In nucleotides, the CDR3 is TGTGCCAGCAGTTTGACAGGATCGAACACCGGGGAGCTGTTTTTT. It encodes CASSLTGSNTGELFF.

The V call is TRBV6-2 or TRBV6-3, the J call TRBJ1-3; D remains unclear. Trimming stripped 3 bases from V and 0 bases from J, with 9 bases between. CDR1 and CDR2 from the germline V gene are MNHEY and SVGEGT. The CDR3 is made up of 15 amino acids. The DNA of the CDR3 is TGTGCCAGCAGTTATGACGAGAGCTCTGGAAACACCATATATTTT. Its protein is CASSYDESSGNTIYF.

The chain joins TRBV18 to TRBJ2-3; 10 positions agree with TRBD2. V shed 2 bases and J 8 bases; nucleotides not matched to a gene: 4. Germline assignment: CDR1 KGHSH and CDR2 LQKENI. The CDR3 has 14 amino acids. The CDR3 spells CASSPASGRGTQYF. The CDR3 DNA follows: TGTGCCAGCTCACCAGCTAGCGGGAGAGGTACGCAGTATTTT.

This clone was counted only a few times. The chain carries TRBV27 and TRBJ1-2, with a tentative D call TRBD1 (5 bases). V was shortened by 3 bases and J by 4 bases, with 12 bases between the two germline ends. The length of the CDR3 is 14 residues. Germline V CDR1 and CDR2: MNHEY, SMNVEV (reference sequence). This chain's CDR3 is CASSLGRQGYGYTF. The CDR3 DNA is TGTGCCAGCAGTTTGGGTAGGCAGGGCTATGGCTACACCTTC.

The V call is TRBV30, the J call TRBJ1-5; D gene uncertain. There are 15 residues in the CDR3. Trimming took 2 bases from V and 0 from J, leaving 11 bases between them. Germline CDR1 is GTSNPN and CDR2 is SVGIG (reference sequence). The CDR3 loop is CAWSHPRGSNQPQHF. DNA for the CDR3: TGTGCCTGGAGTCACCCCCGAGGTAGCAATCAGCCCCAGCATTTT.

This clone came up a few times. The chain carries TRBV6-6 and TRBJ1-2; perhaps TRBD1 as D (6 bases). Trimming removed 2 bases at V and 7 bases at J, with 14 bases between. Germline V lookup: CDR1 MNHNY, CDR2 SVGAGI (reference sequence). The CDR3 length is 14 residues. CDR3 DNA sequence: TGTGCCAGCAGTTACGCAGGGGACTTTGGTGGCTACACCTTC. This gives the protein CASSYAGDFGGYTF.